This T cell receptor beta chain was observed in a study of shared clonotypes between healthy human individuals. Sequencing used immunoSEQ multiplex PCR; TCRdb keeps in-frame clones, though not all of them. The repertoire includes about 2.5 million clones, around 93% of them detected once, and approximately 0.39% sits in the top ten. Remarks on this clone: As yet, its antigen is unknown.

Study-wide results and limits: Clonotype sharing among donors was expected to depend on sequencing depth. Memory subsets had estimated richness that was generally smaller than that of naive subsets. Sorted-subset sequencing was shown by rarefaction to be incomplete despite large depth.

CDR1 and CDR2 from the germline V gene are SEHNR and FQNEAQ (reference sequence). The CDR3 extends over 14 amino acids. Trimming took 11 bases from V and 0 from J, leaving 16 bases between them. The chain joins TRBV7-9 to TRBJ1-1; D unresolved. What was sequenced was naive CD4+ T cells from PBMCs. As for subset: CD45RA+ positively selected. The TCR sequence derives from a man between 18 and 29 years old in good health. Some clones in this sample may be carry-over from other donors' samples. CDR3 region: CAATTGPVNTEAFF. The CDR3 coding sequence is TGTGCCGCGACTACCGGGCCTGTGAACACTGAAGCTTTCTTT.